These 14 T cell receptor beta chains share one sample of origin, sequenced in a study of cytomegalovirus exposure and HLA in healthy donors. Amplification used 60 Vbeta primers and 13 Jbeta primers. TCRdb's table, derived via immunoSEQ multiplex PCR, lists solely in-frame clones and lacks some. The sample carries about 160,000 clones, roughly 77% recorded once. The sequencing sample was made of PBMCs. Every receptor here comes from a woman aged 18-30 years in good health and CMV-seronegative.

The V call is TRBV6-1, the J call TRBJ2-5; no clear D. The germline V and J ends were trimmed by 4 bases and 2 bases, with 8 bases remaining between them. The germline gives CDR1 MNHNS, CDR2 SASEGT. This CDR3 comprises 13 residues. Written as DNA, the CDR3 is TGTGCCAGCAGTGGTAGGCGGCAAGAGACCCAGTACTTC. Residues: CASSGRRQETQYF.

Points on this clone: Relative to the germline gene, one junction end is altered; a read error may explain this. The chain couples TRBV18 to TRBJ2-6, with D possibly being TRBD1 (6 bases). The length of the CDR3 is 16 residues. Germline V CDR1 and CDR2: KGHSH, LQKENI. The CDR3 nucleotides are TGTGCCAGCTCATCACCCACAGGGTCTGGGGCCAACGTCCTGACTTTC. This sequence encodes CASSSPTGSGANVLTF.

This clone was recorded once. CDR3 bases: TGTGCCAGTAGTATAGATCCGGCTAGCGGGAGGTGGGGGGATGAGCAGTTCTTC. Protein sequence: CASSIDPASGRWGDEQFF. The chain links TRBV19 to TRBJ2-1, with 11 positions matching TRBD2. V gave up 0 bases and J gave up 8 bases; unmatched junction bases: 12. The germline V gene has CDR1 LNHDA and CDR2 SQIVND (reference sequence). The CDR3 has 18 residues.

This chain joins TRBV4-2 and TRBJ1-4, with 12 bases fitting TRBD1. V was clipped by 6 bases and J by 4 bases; unmatched bases: 18. This CDR3 has 20 amino acids. Germline-derived CDR1 and CDR2 are LGHNA and YNFKEQ. CDR3 in DNA: TGTGCCAGCAGACCCGCCAGAGCCGGGACAGGGGGCCCCCGTAATGAAAAACTGTTTTTT. Translation gives CASRPARAGTGGPRNEKLFF.

The V gene is TRBV29-1, the J gene TRBJ2-7; the match to TRBD2 covers 12 bases. The CDR3 is 16 residues long. V shed 1 base and J 3 bases; nucleotides not matched to a gene: 7. The germline gives CDR1 SQVTM, CDR2 ANQGSEA. The CDR3 loop is CSVEGTSGDSFYEQYF. The CDR3 DNA reads TGCAGCGTTGAAGGGACTAGCGGGGACAGCTTCTACGAGCAGTACTTC.

This clone has a single count. The chain combines TRBV6-1 with TRBJ2-5; perhaps TRBD2 as D (5 bases). This CDR3 comprises 15 residues. Trimming left V 7 bases short and J 4 bases short, with 19 bases between. In germline, CDR1 is MNHNS, CDR2 SASEGT. The CDR3 region has the DNA TGTGCCAGCACCGCTAACCCCCTTACTAGAGAGACCCAGTACTTC. The encoded protein is CASTANPLTRETQYF.

This clone was observed a handful of times. This rearrangement joins TRBV7-3 to TRBJ2-3; no clear D gene. Germline V gene lookup returns CDR1 SGHTA and CDR2 FQGTGA. V lost 5 bases and J lost 0, with 9 bases in between. This CDR3 is 14 amino acids long. In DNA, the CDR3 is TGTGCCAGCAGCGCCTACTTGAGCACAGATACGCAGTATTTT. Translating gives CASSAYLSTDTQYF.

A note on this clone: This same CDR3 is encoded by further DNA sequences in the sample. This chain joins TRBV5-1 and TRBJ2-7; weak D call: TRBD1 (6 bases). The germline CDR1 and CDR2 sequences are SGHRS and YFSETQ. This CDR3 is 13 amino acids long. The V end was cut by 3 bases, the J end by 1 base, with 8 bases between. In nucleotides, the CDR3 is TGCGCCAGCAGCTCGGACAGTTCCTACGAGCAGTACTTC. Protein: CASSSDSSYEQYF.

This clone was seen only once. This chain connects TRBV28 to TRBJ1-4; D is uncertain. Trimming took 0 bases from V and 5 from J, leaving 13 bases between them. Germline-derived CDR1 and CDR2 are MDHEN and SYDVKM. This CDR3 region has 16 residues. The CDR3 reads CASSLWGGPNNEKLFF. CDR3 DNA: TGTGCCAGCAGTTTATGGGGTGGGCCCAACAATGAAAAACTGTTTTTT.

This clone was picked up a small number of times. The chain recombines TRBV18 with TRBJ1-1, with 10 bases matching TRBD1. CDR1 and CDR2 from the germline V gene are KGHSH and LQKENI. V lost 3 bases to trimming and J lost 2 bases; unmatched junction nucleotides: 9. This CDR3 is built from 17 residues. The CDR3 nucleotides read TGTGCCAGCTCACCTCAAAGACAGGGGGCGGAAAACACTGAAGCTTTCTTT. Protein: CASSPQRQGAENTEAFF.

The V and J genes are TRBV7-9 and TRBJ2-1; D unclear. The CDR3 consists of 12 residues. The germline CDR1 and CDR2 sequences are SEHNR and FQNEAQ (reference sequence). V lost 4 bases and J 8 bases, leaving 9 bases between the germline ends. CDR3 protein: CASSSVGDEQFF. CDR3 sequence (DNA): TGTGCCAGCAGCTCTGTGGGCGATGAGCAGTTCTTC.

In this sample, this clone turned up once. The chain joins TRBV11-2 to TRBJ2-5, with TRBD2 matching 8 bases. Looked up from germline, CDR1 is SGHAT and CDR2 is FQNNGV. J lost 1 base, V lost 1 base, and 2 bases had no gene match. This CDR3 has 15 residues. The CDR3 DNA sequence: TGTGCCAGCAGCTTAGCGGGAGGGTTCCAAGAGACCCAGTACTTC. It codes for CASSLAGGFQETQYF.

The V gene is TRBV19, the J gene TRBJ2-2, with 11 bases aligning to TRBD1. Germline V gene sequence: CDR1 LNHDA, CDR2 SQIVND (reference sequence). V lost 9 bases to trimming and J lost 8 bases; unmatched junction nucleotides: 8. The CDR3 is 14 residues long. The chain's CDR3 is CASAGQGALGELFF. For the CDR3, the DNA is TGTGCCAGCGCCGGACAGGGGGCGCTGGGGGAGCTGTTTTTT.

The chain has TRBV7-8 and TRBJ2-1, with TRBD2 matching 11 bases. The length of the CDR3 is 17 residues. Losses at the gene ends were 5 bases for V and 3 bases for J; bases not matched to a gene: 9. Germline V lookup: CDR1 SGHVS, CDR2 FQNEAQ. CDR3 nucleotides: TGTGCCAGCAGCCCGCGACTAGCGGGACTGATCTACAATGAGCAGTTCTTC. It codes for CASSPRLAGLIYNEQFF.